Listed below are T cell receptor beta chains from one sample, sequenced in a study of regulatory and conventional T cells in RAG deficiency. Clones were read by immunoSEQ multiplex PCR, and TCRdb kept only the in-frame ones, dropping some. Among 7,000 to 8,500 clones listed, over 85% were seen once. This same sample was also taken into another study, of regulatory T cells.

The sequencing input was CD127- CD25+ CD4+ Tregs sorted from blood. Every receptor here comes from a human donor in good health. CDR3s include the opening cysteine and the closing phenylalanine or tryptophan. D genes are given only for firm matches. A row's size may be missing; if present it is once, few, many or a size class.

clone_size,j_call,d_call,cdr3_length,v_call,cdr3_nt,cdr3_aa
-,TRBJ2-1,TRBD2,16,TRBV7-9,TGTGCCAGCAGCTTTCCCGGACTAGCGGGGGGTAATGAGCAGTTCTTC,CASSFPGLAGGNEQFF
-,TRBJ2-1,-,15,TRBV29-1,TGCAGCGTTGAATTGCACAGGAGGGCGACGAATGAGCAGTTCTTC,CSVELHRRATNEQFF
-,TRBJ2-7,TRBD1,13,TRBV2,TGTGCCACTAACAGGGGGCTAGTCTACGAGCAGTACTTC,CATNRGLVYEQYF
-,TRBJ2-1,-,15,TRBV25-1,TGTGCCAGCAGTCCGGACATGGGATCCTACAATGAGCAGTTCTTC,CASSPDMGSYNEQFF
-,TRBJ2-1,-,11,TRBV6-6,TGTGCCGTCGCGGCTATCCATGAGCAGTTCTTC,CAVAAIHEQFF
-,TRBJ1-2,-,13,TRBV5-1,TGCGCCAGCAGCGGGTCTCCGCGGGGTGGCTACACCTTC,CASSGSPRGGYTF
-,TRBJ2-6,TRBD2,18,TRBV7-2,TGTGCCAGCAGATCCATCGGGGGGGCCGTGTACGGGGCCAACGTCCTGACTTTC,CASRSIGGAVYGANVLTF
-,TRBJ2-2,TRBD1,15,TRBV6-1,TGTGCCAGCAGCCGACAGGGGGCCGACACCGGGGAGCTGTTTTTT,CASSRQGADTGELFF
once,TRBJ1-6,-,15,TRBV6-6,TGTGCCAGCAGTTACTCGTCCGGGGTAGAGTCACCCCTCCACTTT,CASSYSSGVESPLHF
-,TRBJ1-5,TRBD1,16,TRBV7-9,TGTGCCAGCAGTAATACAGGGGGAAAGGGCAATCAGCCCCAGCATTTT,CASSNTGGKGNQPQHF
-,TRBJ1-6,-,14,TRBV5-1,TGCGCCAGCAGCCTGAGTCAGGGAAATTCACCCCTCCACTTT,CASSLSQGNSPLHF
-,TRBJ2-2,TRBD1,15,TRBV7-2,TGTGCCAGCAGCTTCGGGACAGGGAATCCCGGGGAGCTGTTTTTT,CASSFGTGNPGELFF
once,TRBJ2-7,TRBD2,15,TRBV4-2,TGTGCCAGCAGCCAAAGGTTAGCGGGAACCTACGAGCAGTACTTC,CASSQRLAGTYEQYF
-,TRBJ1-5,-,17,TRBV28,TGTGCCAGCAGTTTGCCCCGGTCAGGGGTGGGCAATCAGCCCCAGCATTTT,CASSLPRSGVGNQPQHF
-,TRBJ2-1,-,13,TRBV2,TGTGCCAGCAGTGAATTAGCGGTAGATGAGCAGTTCTTC,CASSELAVDEQFF
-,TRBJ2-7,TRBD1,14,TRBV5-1,TGCGCCAGCAGCTTCGGGACAGGGCCCTACGAGCAGTACTTC,CASSFGTGPYEQYF
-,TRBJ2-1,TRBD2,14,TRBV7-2,TGTGCCAGCAGCCCGGGACTAGCGGCCAATGAGCAGTTCTTC,CASSPGLAANEQFF
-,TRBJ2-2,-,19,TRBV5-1,TGCGCCAGCAGCTTTGGCAGGGTACGTTTGGATTCTGGAACCGGGGAGCTGTTTTTT,CASSFGRVRLDSGTGELFF
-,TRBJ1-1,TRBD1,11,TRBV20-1,TGCAGTGCGACAGGGGACACTGAAGCTTTCTTT,CSATGDTEAFF
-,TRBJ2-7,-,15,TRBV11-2,TGTGCCAGCAGCTTATCGGCGGTCTTAACCTACGAGCAGTACTTC,CASSLSAVLTYEQYF
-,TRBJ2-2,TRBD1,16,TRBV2,TGTGCCAGCAGCCCCCCGGGACAGGGATTCACCGGGGAGCTGTTTTTT,CASSPPGQGFTGELFF
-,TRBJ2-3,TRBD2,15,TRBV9,TGTGCCAGCAGCGTGCGACCGGGACTAAGTTATACGCAGTATTTT,CASSVRPGLSYTQYF
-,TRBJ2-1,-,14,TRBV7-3,TGTGCCAGCAGCGCACAGGTGTCCTACAATGAGCAGTTCTTC,CASSAQVSYNEQFF
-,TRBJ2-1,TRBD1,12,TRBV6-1,TGTGCCAGCAGTGTGCAGGGGGATGAGCAGTTCTTC,CASSVQGDEQFF
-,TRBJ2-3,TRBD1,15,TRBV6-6,TGTGCCAGCAGTTACCGGACAGGGGGCACAGATACGCAGTATTTT,CASSYRTGGTDTQYF
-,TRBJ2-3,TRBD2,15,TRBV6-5,TGTGCCAGCAGTTCCTGGACTAGCGGCACAGATACGCAGTATTTT,CASSSWTSGTDTQYF
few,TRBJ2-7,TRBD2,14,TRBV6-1,TGTGCCAGCAGTGACGGGACTAACTCCCCCAAGGGGTACTTC,CASSDGTNSPKGYF
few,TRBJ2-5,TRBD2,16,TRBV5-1,TGCGCCAGCAGCTTGTCAATAGCGGGAGGCCAAGAGACCCAGTACTTC,CASSLSIAGGQETQYF
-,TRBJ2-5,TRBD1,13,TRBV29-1,TGCAGCGTTGCCCCCGGGACAGCGGAGACCCAGTACTTC,CSVAPGTAETQYF
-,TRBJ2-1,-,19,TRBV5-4,TGTGCCAGCAGCTTAGAGGTTCTCGTCGGGGAGTGGTGGGGAAATGAGCAGTTCTTC,CASSLEVLVGEWWGNEQFF
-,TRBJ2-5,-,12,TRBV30,TGTGCCTGGAGTAGAGGACAAGAGACCCAGTACTTC,CAWSRGQETQYF
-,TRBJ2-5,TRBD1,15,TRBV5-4,TGTGCCAGCAGCTCGTGGACAGGGGGACAAGAGACCCAGTACTTC,CASSSWTGGQETQYF
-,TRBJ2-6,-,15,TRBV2,TGTGCCAGCAGTGAAGGGGGCGCTGGGGCCAACGTCCTGACTTTC,CASSEGGAGANVLTF
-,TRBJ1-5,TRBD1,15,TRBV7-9,TGTGCCAGCAGTTACGGGACAGGGCCCAATCAGCCCCAGCATTTT,CASSYGTGPNQPQHF
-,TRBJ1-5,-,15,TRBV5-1,TGCGCCAGCAGCTTATTGGCAGGGGCTGATCAGCCCCAGCATTTT,CASSLLAGADQPQHF
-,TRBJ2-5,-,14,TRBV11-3,TGTGCCAGCAGCACGGTTGGGGTAGGAGGGACCCAGTACTTC,CASSTVGVGGTQYF
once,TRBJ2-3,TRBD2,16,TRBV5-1,TGCGCCAGCAGCTTGGGTCCGGGGGGGGGCACAGATACGCAGTATTTT,CASSLGPGGGTDTQYF
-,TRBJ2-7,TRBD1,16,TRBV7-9,TGTGCCAGCAGCAGGGACAGGGGTTTGGCATCGTGGGAGCAGTACTTC,CASSRDRGLASWEQYF
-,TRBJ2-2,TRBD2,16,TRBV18,TGTGCCAGCTCACCCAGACTAGCGGCCGTGAGCGGGGAGCTGTTTTTT,CASSPRLAAVSGELFF
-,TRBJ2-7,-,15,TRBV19,TGTGCCAGTAGTATCAGTTCGCGGGGCTCCTACGAGCAGTACTTC,CASSISSRGSYEQYF
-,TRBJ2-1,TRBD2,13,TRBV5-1,TGCGCCAGCAGCCGGGGGGATTACAATGAGCAGTTCTTC,CASSRGDYNEQFF
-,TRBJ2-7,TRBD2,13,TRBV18,TGTGCCAGCTCACTGACTAGCGGGGTCGAGCAGTACTTC,CASSLTSGVEQYF
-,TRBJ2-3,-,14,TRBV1,TGCACCAGCAGCCAAGACGGGGGCACAGATACGCAGTATTTT,CTSSQDGGTDTQYF
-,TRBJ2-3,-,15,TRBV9,TGTGCCAGCAGTCTTAGCCCTACTAGCACAGATACGCAGTATTTT,CASSLSPTSTDTQYF
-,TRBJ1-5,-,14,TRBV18,TGTGCCAGCTCACCTCAGGGGCGCAATCAGCCCCAGCATTTT,CASSPQGRNQPQHF